These 4 T cell receptor beta chains originate from one sample sequenced in a study of blood T cell repertoires in COVID-19. Clones were read by immunoSEQ multiplex PCR, and TCRdb kept only the in-frame ones, dropping some. The top ten hold approximately 2.2% of the sample, which has about 160,000 clones, more than 75% seen once. The sample taken for sequencing was peripheral blood. The receptors come from a man aged 18 to 29 with acute or convalescent COVID-19.

In its sample, this clone was seen once. The V call is TRBV5-5, the J call TRBJ2-7; 7 bases line up with TRBD1. There are 14 residues in the CDR3. Germline loops: CDR1 SGHKS, CDR2 YYEKEE (reference sequence). V shed 0 bases and J 5 bases; nucleotides not matched to a gene: 5. The DNA of the CDR3 is TGTGCCAGCAGCTTGGGGCCTACAGGGGACGAGCAGTACTTC. Translating it yields CASSLGPTGDEQYF.

The V call is TRBV7-6, the J call TRBJ2-2, with TRBD2 identical over 11 bases. The CDR3 is made up of 16 amino acids. V lost 5 bases and J lost 2; bases outside the gene matches: 4. Germline-derived CDR1 and CDR2 are SGHVS and FNYEAQ. This chain's CDR3 is CASSDGTSGNTGELFF. The CDR3 DNA reads as TGTGCCAGCAGCGACGGGACTAGCGGCAACACCGGGGAGCTGTTTTTT.

This chain links TRBV3-1 (or the pseudogene TRBV3-2) with TRBJ1-1, with D perhaps TRBD1 (6 bases). CDR1 and CDR2 (germline): LGHDT, YNNKEL (reference sequence). CDR3 size: 15 residues. The V end was cut by 4 bases, the J end by 0 bases, with 12 bases between. The CDR3 DNA is TGTGCCAGCAGCCCTCGGGGGGCAGTGAACACTGAAGCTTTCTTT. Protein sequence: CASSPRGAVNTEAFF.

The J gene is TRBJ2-4, the V gene TRBV5-1, with D perhaps TRBD1 (5 bases). The germline V and J ends were trimmed by 0 bases and 0 bases, with 13 bases remaining between them. The CDR3 has 17 residues. Germline CDR1 SGHRS, CDR2 YFSETQ. CDR3 coding DNA: TGCGCCAGCAGCTTGGTGACAGCCTCAATAGCCAAAAACATTCAGTACTTC. Protein: CASSLVTASIAKNIQYF.